This T cell receptor (beta chain) was sequenced for a study of T cells in Graves' hyperthyroidism and ophthalmopathy. This clonotype was detected ten times or more. The source material, RNA transcripts, was used to amplify TCR beta CDR3 regions. HTBI primers were employed in a first-round RT-PCR of the TCR CDR3. TCRdb re-called the multiplex PCR reads with MiXCR, one entry per CDR3 protein. There are approximately 570,000 distinct CDR3 sequences in the sample; less than 20% occur only once, and approximately 50% lies in the top ten. In the ophthalmopathy cohort, Clinical Activity Score was at least 3, NOSPECS grade at least 4, and duration under 3 months. PBMCs came from over 8.5 ml fresh peripheral blood. The CDR3 loop spans 14 amino acids. Deletions cut 5 bases from V and 0 bases from J, with 10 bases between.

The sequence was collected from a middle-aged man with Graves' ophthalmopathy. This rearrangement joins TRBV12-3 or TRBV12-4 to TRBJ1-1, with no clear D. Sequences were obtained from blood. The CDR3 sequence: CASSIQSMNTEAFF. CDR3 DNA: TGTGCCAGCAGTATACAGTCGATGAACACTGAAGCTTTCTTT.